The 22 T cell receptor beta chains listed next were all sequenced from one sample in a study of spatial heterogeneity in lung cancer. A single record per CDR3 protein comes from TCRdb applying MiXCR to the 5' RACE reads. The sample contains 13,000 to 15,000 distinct CDR3 sequences, over 9% of which appear only once. The time point: sample taken at primary tumor resection. Tumor, nontumor lung or frozen PBMC supplied whole RNA, sequenced without sorting. Specimen: PBMCs, collected at surgery. These receptors all stem from a male donor with early-stage non-small cell lung cancer.

This clonotype has ten or more counts. This sequence joins TRBV6-1 and TRBJ1-1; D is unresolved. Trimming left V 3 bases short and J 1 base short, with 9 bases between. The CDR3 totals 14 residues. Germline V gene lookup returns CDR1 MNHNS and CDR2 SASEGT. Here the CDR3 reads CASSDWPQNTEAFF. The CDR3 DNA reads as TGTGCCAGCAGTGATTGGCCTCAGAACACTGAAGCTTTCTTT.

The rearrangement links TRBV3-1 to TRBJ2-5; D not certain. The CDR3 contains 14 residues. V lost 4 bases and J 0 bases, leaving 9 bases between the germline ends. Germline lookup yields CDR1 LGHDT and CDR2 YNNKEL (reference sequence). DNA of the CDR3: TGTGCCAGCAGCCCAGGACCCTACCAAGAGACCCAGTACTTC. Amino acids: CASSPGPYQETQYF.

This clonotype was seen ten or more times. This sequence joins TRBV11-2 and TRBJ2-5, with 11 nucleotides matching TRBD2. V dropped 1 base and J dropped 2; count of bases not matched to a gene: 9. The CDR3 length is 18 residues. Germline lookup yields CDR1 SGHAT and CDR2 FQNNGV. CDR3 in DNA: TGTGCCAGCAGCTTAGGGTTCGGGACTAGCGGATCACAAGAGACCCAGTACTTC. Translated: CASSLGFGTSGSQETQYF.

This clonotype was seen repeatedly, ten times or more. The chain couples TRBV12-5 to TRBJ1-1, with D tentatively TRBD1 (5 bases). Germline V gene lookup returns CDR1 LGHNT and CDR2 FRNRAP. The CDR3 length is 13 residues. V was clipped by 11 bases and J by 1 base, with 14 bases between them. CDR3 sequence reads: CAGDVGGNTEAFF. The CDR3 DNA reads TGTGCTGGTGACGTGGGGGGGAACACTGAAGCTTTCTTT.

This clonotype was counted many times. The V gene is TRBV3-1, the J gene TRBJ2-1; 8 bases align to TRBD2. The junction had 13 bases not matched to a gene; V was cut back by 7 bases and J by 5 bases. CDR1 LGHDT and CDR2 YNNKEL come from the germline V gene (reference sequence). The CDR3 has 16 residues. The DNA of the CDR3 is TGTGCCAGCAACCACCTGAACCCTAGCGGGCACAATGAGCAGTTCTTC. This codes for CASNHLNPSGHNEQFF.

This clonotype has at least ten counts. The gene calls are TRBV13 and TRBJ2-3; 9 bases agree with TRBD2. Germline-derived CDR1 and CDR2 are PRHDT and FYEKMQ (reference sequence). V shed 4 bases, J shed 5 bases, and the junction held 7 bases outside the gene matches. This CDR3 contains 15 residues. CDR3 in amino acids: CASSYSGREGDTQYF. For the CDR3, the DNA is TGTGCCAGCAGCTATAGCGGGAGAGAGGGAGATACGCAGTATTTT. Full variable domain (rest looked up from reference TRBV13 and TRBJ2-3): AAGVIQSPRHLIKEKRETATLKCYPIPRHDTVYWYQQGPGQDPQFLISFYEKMQSDKGSIPDRFSAQQFSDYHSELNMSSLELGDSALYFCASSYSGREGDTQYFGPGTRLTVL.

This clonotype has ten or more counts. Here the CDR3 DNA reads TGCGCCAGCAGCCAGTTAGACTCTGGAAACACCATATATTTT. Amino acids: CASSQLDSGNTIYF. The chain links TRBV4-1 to TRBJ1-3, with D unresolved. Germline CDR1 MGHRA, CDR2 YSYEKL. Trimming took 3 bases from V and 0 from J, leaving 6 bases between them. The CDR3 extends over 14 amino acids.

This clonotype has a count of ten or more. The CDR3 coding sequence is TGTGCCAGCTCCCTAGCGGGAGAACCTAAAGAGACCCAGTACTTC. It yields the protein CASSLAGEPKETQYF. J is TRBJ2-5 and V is TRBV9; 10 nucleotides align to TRBD2. V lost 7 bases and J lost 3; bases outside the gene matches: 9. The CDR3 length is 15 residues. Germline assignment: CDR1 SGDLS and CDR2 YYNGEE.

This clonotype appeared a few times. V is TRBV14 and J is TRBJ1-1; D not resolved. V shed 0 bases and J shed 4 bases, with 9 bases lying between them. The CDR3 contains 14 residues. Germline V gene sequence: CDR1 SGHDN, CDR2 FVKESK. Here the CDR3 reads CASSQELGVTEAFF. For the CDR3, the DNA is TGTGCCAGCAGCCAAGAACTTGGGGTCACTGAAGCTTTCTTT.

The table lists this clonotype with many counts. The chain carries TRBV7-8 and TRBJ2-7, with unresolved D. This CDR3 has 14 amino acids. Germline loops: CDR1 SGHVS, CDR2 FQNEAQ. V lost 1 base, J lost 4 bases, and 11 bases lay in between. For the CDR3, the DNA is TGTGCCAGCAGCTTAGTCTCCCTGGCTTACGAGCAGTACTTC. Its translation is CASSLVSLAYEQYF. Variable domain in full (rest from reference TRBV7-8 and TRBJ2-7): GAGVSQSPRYKVAKRGQDVALRCDPISGHVSLFWYQQALGQGPEFLTYFQNEAQLDKSGLPSDRFFAERPEGSVSTLKIQRTQQEDSAVYLCASSLVSLAYEQYFGPGTRLTVT.

There are many counts of this clonotype. The rearrangement joins TRBV12-3 or TRBV12-4 to TRBJ1-6, with D unclear. V shed 6 bases and J shed 10 bases, with 16 bases lying between them. The CDR3 sequence is 14 residues long. CDR3: CASSLMPENSPLHF. Written as DNA, the CDR3 is TGTGCCAGCAGCCTTATGCCAGAAAACTCACCCCTCCACTTT.

This clonotype was observed at least ten times. The chain carries TRBV30 and TRBJ1-3; D gene uncertain. CDR3 length: 14 residues. The germline V gene encodes CDR1 GTSNPN and CDR2 SVGIG (reference sequence). V was cut by 0 bases and J by 0 bases, with 6 bases left in between. The CDR3 sequence is CAWSVRGSGNTIYF. The CDR3 region has the DNA TGTGCCTGGAGTGTACGCGGCTCTGGAAACACCATATATTTT.

This clonotype appeared many times. The chain employs TRBV28 and TRBJ1-5, with D perhaps TRBD1 (6 bases). Germline V gene data show CDR1 as MDHEN and CDR2 as SYDVKM. CDR3 size: 15 residues. V lost 2 bases and J 1 base, leaving 9 bases between the germline ends. In nucleotides, the CDR3 is TGTGCCAGCAGTTTAGGGGACACAAGCAATCAGCCCCAGCATTTT. Amino acids: CASSLGDTSNQPQHF.

V gene TRBV29-1 combines with J gene TRBJ2-5; 7 positions agree with TRBD1. CDR1 and CDR2 (germline): SQVTM, ANQGSEA. The CDR3 is 13 residues long. With 6 bases clipped from V and 5 bases from J, the junction kept 9 bases outside the gene matches. The chain's CDR3 is CSVAVTGAETQYF. Written as DNA, the CDR3 is TGCAGCGTCGCCGTTACAGGGGCGGAGACCCAGTACTTC.

This clonotype was seen repeatedly, ten times or more. The genes are TRBV27 and TRBJ2-1; 9 bases are a match to TRBD2. The CDR3 is 14 amino acids. Per the germline V gene, CDR1 is MNHEY and CDR2 is SMNVEV (reference sequence). Losses at the gene ends were 3 bases for V and 10 bases for J; bases not matched to a gene: 7. This CDR3 reads CASSFSRGGWEQFF. In DNA form, the CDR3 reads TGTGCCAGCAGTTTCTCGCGGGGGGGTTGGGAGCAGTTCTTC.

This clonotype was seen repeatedly, ten times or more. V usage is TRBV28 and J usage is TRBJ2-5; maybe TRBD2 (5 bases). The CDR3 is made up of 14 amino acids. V lost 5 bases and J lost 1, with 11 bases in between. Per germline, CDR1 MDHEN and CDR2 SYDVKM. The DNA of the CDR3 is TGTGCCAGCAGTAGCCGGGATTCCCAAGAGACCCAGTACTTC. The encoded protein is CASSSRDSQETQYF.

The chain combines TRBV20-1 with TRBJ2-5, with 8 bases fitting TRBD1. Germline-derived CDR1 and CDR2 are DFQATT and SNEGSKA (reference sequence). V shed 0 bases and J 5 bases; nucleotides not matched to a gene: 11. CDR3 length: 16 residues. In DNA, the CDR3 is TGCAGTGCTAGAGATGTCAGGGGGCTTATCCGGGAGACCCAGTACTTC. This codes for CSARDVRGLIRETQYF.

The chain couples TRBV29-1 to TRBJ2-1; D call uncertain. The CDR3 is 10 amino acids. Trimming took off 4 bases at V and 12 bases at J, with 10 bases between the two ends. Germline CDR1 and CDR2: SQVTM and ANQGSEA. The CDR3 DNA reads as TGCAGCGTTGTGCGAGTGTGGCAGTTCTTC. Translated, it gives CSVVRVWQFF.

This clonotype was observed many times. The chain combines TRBV7-2 with TRBJ1-2, with D maybe TRBD1 (5 bases). The CDR3 has 12 amino acids. The germline CDR1 and CDR2 sequences are SGHTA and FQGNSA. V was shortened by 5 bases and J by 2 bases, with 6 bases between the two germline ends. The CDR3, as DNA: TGTGCCAGCAGCCAGGGAAACTATGGCTACACCTTC. Protein sequence: CASSQGNYGYTF.

The table lists this clonotype with many counts. This chain uses TRBV3-1 with TRBJ1-1, with 7 bases identical to TRBD1. CDR3 length: 13 residues. In germline, CDR1 is LGHDT, CDR2 YNNKEL (reference sequence). V gave up 1 base and J gave up 5 bases; unmatched junction bases: 1. CDR3 nucleotides: TGTGCCAGCAGCCAAGGGACAGGTACTGAAGCTTTCTTT. Residues: CASSQGTGTEAFF.

This clonotype was seen at least ten times. Here the CDR3 DNA reads TGTGCCAGCTCTGAGGACCGCCCTAACTATGGCTACACCTTC. It is translated as CASSEDRPNYGYTF. The chain recombines TRBV18 with TRBJ1-2; D unresolved. The CDR3 is 14 amino acids. V lost 6 bases and J 0 bases, leaving 11 bases between the germline ends. Germline V gene lookup returns CDR1 KGHSH and CDR2 LQKENI.

The chain joins TRBV2 to TRBJ2-1, with TRBD1 as a possible D gene (6 bases). Germline V gives CDR1 SNHLY, CDR2 FYNNEI. Trimming shortened V by 5 bases and J by 9 bases, and 20 bases separated the two germline ends. The CDR3 runs 15 residues. The chain's CDR3 is CASSYQTGPPSEQFF. Written as DNA, the CDR3 is TGTGCCAGCAGTTACCAGACAGGCCCTCCCAGTGAGCAGTTCTTC.